The 13 T cell receptor beta chains below come from one sample, sequenced in a study of blood T cell repertoires in COVID-19. The repertoire was sequenced with immunoSEQ multiplex PCR; TCRdb's copy has only in-frame clones and lacks some. The sample shows hundreds of thousands of clones, approximately 82% of them seen only once. What was sequenced was peripheral blood. These receptors were taken from a woman older than 75 with active or convalescent COVID-19.

In nucleotides, the CDR3 is TGTGCCAGCAGTTCCAGGGGGATAAGGCAGTATTTT. It is translated as CASSSRGIRQYF. The rearrangement uses TRBV28 and TRBJ2-3; 7 bases line up with TRBD1. This CDR3 has 12 amino acids. The germline CDR1 and CDR2 sequences are MDHEN and SYDVKM. The J segment lost 11 bases and the V segment lost 4 bases, leaving 6 bases of the junction unmatched.

The chain employs TRBV18 and TRBJ1-1, with D uncertain. V lost 3 bases and J lost 3, with 11 bases in between. The germline gives CDR1 KGHSH, CDR2 LQKENI. The CDR3 runs 14 residues. The CDR3 loop reads CASSPGLAYTEAFF. Here the CDR3 DNA reads TGTGCCAGCTCACCCGGACTTGCATACACTGAAGCTTTCTTT.

This sequence joins TRBV15 and TRBJ1-2, with D hard to call. Germline V lookup: CDR1 LNHNV, CDR2 YYDKDF (reference sequence). The CDR3 length is 14 residues. The V gene lost 0 bases and the J gene lost 4 bases, with 9 bases spanning the gap. The CDR3: CATSRDGALYGYTF. In DNA, the CDR3 is TGTGCCACCAGCAGAGATGGAGCCCTCTATGGCTACACCTTC.

V usage is TRBV5-8 and J usage is TRBJ1-2; perhaps TRBD1 as D (5 bases). Germline V lookup: CDR1 SGHTS, CDR2 YDEGEE. The CDR3 sequence is 15 residues long. Trimming cost V 2 bases and J 4 bases, with 15 bases left between them. The CDR3 loop reads CASSFNTGVSYGYTF. The CDR3 nucleotides are TGTGCCAGCAGCTTCAACACGGGGGTGAGCTATGGCTACACCTTC.

The gene calls are TRBV27 and TRBJ2-1; a possible D gene is TRBD2 (6 bases). In germline, CDR1 is MNHEY, CDR2 SMNVEV (reference sequence). This CDR3 has 20 amino acids. Trimming removed 3 bases at V and 8 bases at J, with 32 bases between. The CDR3 here is CASSFFGKGVLNRERDEQFF. Here the CDR3 DNA reads TGTGCCAGCAGTTTCTTTGGTAAAGGTGTGCTTAATCGGGAGCGCGATGAGCAGTTCTTC.

This chain connects TRBV30 to TRBJ2-1, with 10 bases fitting TRBD1. Germline assignment: CDR1 GTSNPN and CDR2 SVGIG (reference sequence). The CDR3 sequence is 15 residues long. Germline trimming cut 0 bases from V and 4 bases from J; bases unmatched to any gene: 3. The chain's CDR3 is CAWSVGQGNYNEQFF. DNA of the CDR3: TGTGCCTGGAGTGTGGGACAGGGGAATTACAATGAGCAGTTCTTC.

The rearrangement links TRBV10-3 to TRBJ1-1; D is perhaps TRBD1 (5 bases). This CDR3 comprises 14 residues. From germline, CDR1 is ENHRY and CDR2 SYGVKD. The ends were cut back, 2 bases at V and 1 base at J, with 8 bases in the middle. CDR3 in DNA: TGTGCCATCAGTGAGGACAGAGAGAACACTGAAGCTTTCTTT. Amino acids: CAISEDRENTEAFF.

V usage is TRBV18 and J usage is TRBJ1-1; TRBD1 aligns across 7 bases. The ends lost 3 bases at V and 4 bases at J; junction bases unmatched: 8. The CDR3 is 15 amino acids. From germline, CDR1 is KGHSH and CDR2 LQKENI. The CDR3 nucleotides read TGTGCCAGCTCACCCTCACCCAGACAGGGCACTGAAGCTTTCTTT. It specifies CASSPSPRQGTEAFF.

The rearrangement uses TRBV28 and TRBJ1-1; TRBD1 matches at 7 bases. The J segment lost 1 base and the V segment lost 6 bases, leaving 11 bases of the junction unmatched. Germline V gene data show CDR1 as MDHEN and CDR2 as SYDVKM. This CDR3 contains 16 residues. CDR3 region: CASRPRRTGPNTEAFF. The CDR3 DNA follows: TGTGCCAGCAGGCCGCGGAGGACAGGTCCGAACACTGAAGCTTTCTTT. Filled out from reference TRBV28 and TRBJ1-1, the complete variable domain reads DVKVTQSSRYLVKRTGEKVFLECVQDMDHENMFWYRQDPGLGLRLIYFSYDVKMKEKGDIPEGYSVSREKKERFSLILESASTNQTSMYLCASRPRRTGPNTEAFFGQGTRLTVV.

The chain couples TRBV28 to TRBJ1-4; 9 bases agree with TRBD1. The J segment lost 5 bases and the V segment lost 2 bases, leaving 18 bases of the junction unmatched. The CDR3 loop spans 20 amino acids. Germline CDR1 and CDR2: MDHEN and SYDVKM. The CDR3 is CASSLLPGQGRRGINEKLFF. CDR3 sequence (DNA): TGTGCCAGCAGTTTACTTCCCGGACAGGGGCGACGGGGTATCAATGAAAAACTGTTTTTT. Full variable domain (outside the CDR3, taken from reference TRBV28 and TRBJ1-4): DVKVTQSSRYLVKRTGEKVFLECVQDMDHENMFWYRQDPGLGLRLIYFSYDVKMKEKGDIPEGYSVSREKKERFSLILESASTNQTSMYLCASSLLPGQGRRGINEKLFFGSGTQLSVL.

This clone occurred a few times. The genes are TRBV5-1 and TRBJ2-7; 10 bases agree with TRBD1. The ends lost 2 bases at V and 4 bases at J; junction bases unmatched: 6. There are 15 residues in the CDR3. Germline V gene lookup returns CDR1 SGHRS and CDR2 YFSETQ. As DNA, the CDR3 is TGCGCCAGCAGCTTAGTGACAGGGGGCGTTTACGAGCAGTACTTC. It translates to CASSLVTGGVYEQYF.

V and J are TRBV20-1 and TRBJ1-2, with TRBD1 matching 10 bases. Looked up from germline, CDR1 is DFQATT and CDR2 is SNEGSKA (reference sequence). CDR3 length equals 13 residues. V lost 3 bases, J lost 8 bases, and 6 bases stayed unmatched. CDR3 amino acids: CSASMGQGRGYTF. The CDR3 DNA reads as TGCAGTGCTAGTATGGGACAGGGGAGAGGCTACACCTTC.

The rearrangement joins TRBV30 to TRBJ2-7; D is possibly TRBD2 (6 bases). The CDR3 covers 13 residues. Trimming stripped 7 bases from V and 7 bases from J, with 20 bases between. Germline V gene sequence: CDR1 GTSNPN, CDR2 SVGIG (reference sequence). Here the CDR3 DNA reads TGTGCCTTCGCCGGGACTCTAACGGGGGAGCAGTACTTC. Its translation is CAFAGTLTGEQYF. Full variable domain (rest looked up from reference TRBV30 and TRBJ2-7): SQTIHQWPATLVQPVGSPLSLECTVEGTSNPNLYWYRQAAGRGLQLLFYSVGIGQISSEVPQNLSASRPQDRQFILSSKKLLLSDSGFYLCAFAGTLTGEQYFGPGTRLTVT.